These T cell receptor beta chains were read from a single sample in a study of blood T cells in healthy people across ages. TCRdb reprocessed the 5' RACE reads via MiXCR and lists one record per CDR3 protein. This table has 800,000 to 900,000 distinct CDR3 sequences, around 62% appearing once. The sequenced material came from blood. These receptors originate from a young man in good health. Both conserved end residues are part of each CDR3. Each record gives: clone size, D gene, J gene, V gene, CDR3 DNA, CDR3 protein. A D gene is named only where the DNA matches it firmly. Some rows have no size entry. The others give once, few or many, or a class for an expanded clone.

>.|TRBD2|TRBJ2-4|TRBV7-2
TGTGCCAGCAGACAAACTAGCGGGGCATCCATTCAGTACTTC
CASRQTSGASIQYF
>.|.|TRBJ1-2|TRBV7-2
TGTGCCAGCAGCTTAGATGGAGGGAAGGGCTACACCTTC
CASSLDGGKGYTF
>.|.|TRBJ1-2|TRBV7-3
TGTGCCAGCAGCTTAACGGGGGGGTCCGGCTACACCTTC
CASSLTGGSGYTF
>.|.|TRBJ2-1|TRBV21-1
TGTGCCAGCAGTTTAAAGAAGCGCGTAAATGAGCAGTTCTTC
CASSLKKRVNEQFF
>.|TRBD1|TRBJ2-7|TRBV29-1
TGCAGCGCGAATCACAGGGGCAATGGGGTATACGAGCAGTACTTC
CSANHRGNGVYEQYF
>.|.|TRBJ1-4|TRBV3-1
TGTGCCAGCAGTCGCGGGGGAAGTGAAAAACTGTTTTTT
CASSRGGSEKLFF
>.|.|TRBJ2-2|TRBV28
TGTGCCAGCAGTTTTAGCCACGGGGAGCTGTTTTTT
CASSFSHGELFF
>.|.|TRBJ2-3|TRBV6-5
TGTGCCAGCAGTTCAGTTTTGGCCGGCACAGATACGCAGTATTTT
CASSSVLAGTDTQYF
>many|.|TRBJ1-2|TRBV7-9
TGTGCCAGCAGCTTCACAGGGAACTATGGCTACACCTTC
CASSFTGNYGYTF
>.|TRBD1|TRBJ2-7|TRBV9
TGTGCCAGCAGCGGATCAGACAGGGGTCACGAGCAGTACTTC
CASSGSDRGHEQYF
>.|.|TRBJ2-3|TRBV6-5
TGTGCCAGCAGTCACAGACTAGTAGATACGCAGTATTTT
CASSHRLVDTQYF
>.|TRBD2|TRBJ2-3|TRBV7-6
TGTGCCAGCAGCCCATCGCAGACTAGCGGTATCACAGATACGCAGTATTTT
CASSPSQTSGITDTQYF
>.|.|TRBJ2-5|TRBV21-1
TGTGCCAGCAGCAAAAATGTACGTGGCAGGGCACTTTCTGAAGAGACCCAGTACTTC
CASSKNVRGRALSEETQYF
>.|TRBD2|TRBJ2-1|TRBV29-1
TGCAGCGTTGAAGTCGGCGCGGGGGTATACAATGAGCAGTTCTTC
CSVEVGAGVYNEQFF
>.|.|TRBJ2-6|TRBV12-3/TRBV12-4
TGTGCCAGCAGTTCTCCAGCGGACTCTGGGGCCAACGCCCTGACTTTC
CASSSPADSGANALTF
>.|.|TRBJ1-4|TRBV2
TGTGCCAGCAAGGTCGACGCAACTAATGAAAAACTGTTTTTT
CASKVDATNEKLFF
>few|.|TRBJ2-7|TRBV20-1
TGCAGTGCTAGGGGGGACTACGAGCAGTACTTC
CSARGDYEQYF
>.|TRBD1|TRBJ2-3|TRBV15
TGTGCCACCAGCTGGGGACAGGGGGCGAGAGATACGCAGTATTTT
CATSWGQGARDTQYF
>.|.|TRBJ1-1|TRBV21-1
TGTGCCAGCAGCAACGGGGAATACACTGAAGCTTTCTTT
CASSNGEYTEAFF
>.|.|TRBJ2-5|TRBV13
TGTGCCAGCAGCTCCAATCCAGGGGTACAAGAGACCCAGTACTTC
CASSSNPGVQETQYF